This TCR beta chain was observed in a study of OX40 agonist ivuxolimab in advanced cancers. Concerning this clone itself: Antigen specificity is unknown.

The V and J ends lost 6 bases and 5 bases, in that order; junction bases with no gene match: 4. The germline gives CDR1 KGHSH, CDR2 LQKENI. CDR3 length: 14 amino acids. Using immunoSEQ multiplex PCR, the repertoire was profiled, and TCRdb retains in-frame clones only, with some absent. The sample shows around 98,000 clones, around 88% of them seen only once. General study findings and limits: Relatively little clonal expansion, among the lowest observed, appeared in partial responders at 0.1-3.0 mg/kg.

This specimen was CD4+ or CD8+ T cells sorted from blood, taken in a trial of the OX40 agonist ivuxolimab. V usage is TRBV18 and J usage is TRBJ1-4; 9 bases match TRBD1. The sequence was obtained from an adult with an advanced solid tumor such as melanoma, head and neck, liver or kidney cancer. Written as DNA, the CDR3 is TGTGCCAGCTCCCACGGGACAGGGAATGAAAAACTGTTTTTT. It specifies CASSHGTGNEKLFF. Using reference TRBV18 and TRBJ1-4 for the parts outside the CDR3, the full variable domain is NAGVMQNPRHLVRRRGQEARLRCSPMKGHSHVYWYRQLPEEGLKFMVYLQKENIIDESGMPKERFSAEFPKEGPSILRIQQVVRGDSAAYFCASSHGTGNEKLFFGSGTQLSVL.